These T cell receptor beta chains were read from a single sample in a study of OX40 agonist ivuxolimab in advanced cancers. Here immunoSEQ multiplex PCR was the method, and the copy in TCRdb shows in-frame clones only, minus some. The data contain some 70,000 clones, around 83% of them singletons. Sequences were derived from CD4+ or CD8+ T cells sorted from blood, sampled in a trial of the OX40 agonist ivuxolimab. Receptors originate from an adult with an advanced solid tumor such as melanoma, head and neck, liver or kidney cancer. The conserved cysteine and the conserved F or W are not part of the CDR3 here.

V: TRBV7-3
CDR3: ASSLGQILTDTQY

V: TRBV10-3
CDR3: AISGGVAGANVLT

V: TRBV13
CDR3: ASSPGLAGKAGELF

V: TRBV18
CDR3: ASSPLGRVGSAQETQY

V: TRBV5-1
CDR3: ASSLAGGLTYEQY

V: TRBV2
CDR3: ASTSLLAGAYEQY

V: TRBV30
CDR3: AWDRDSKLSSGNTIY

V: TRBV7-7
CDR3: ASSLGLGTQGGTGELF

V: TRBV30
CDR3: AWVCSGLAGAGYEQY

V: TRBV18
CDR3: ASSPLTSGRFEQF

V: TRBV14
CDR3: ASSFGQGRNTGELF

V: TRBV15
CDR3: ATSRASGRASYGGELF

V: TRBV4-3
CDR3: ASSQSRGLFYEQY

V: TRBV7-8
CDR3: ASSTFADSYEQY

V: TRBV30
CDR3: AWTERLLDEQF

V: TRBV12-5
CDR3: ASARGQMNTEAF

V: TRBV12-5
CDR3: ASGKTFGDRGLSSNQPQH

V: TRBV5-1
CDR3: ASSSQEGNTEAF

V: TRBV5-5
CDR3: ASSETSSWQYEQY

V: TRBV7-3
CDR3: ASSLQSYSYNEQF

V: TRBV9
CDR3: ASSVDGDQPQH

V: TRBV6-1
CDR3: ASSPTFIGGQQY

V: TRBV7-2
CDR3: ASKPGSARNTGELF

V: TRBV4-3
CDR3: ASSPVGAGVTYNEQF

V: TRBV10-3
CDR3: AISESRFSRGETQY

V: TRBV11-3
CDR3: ASSLDGRTYEQY

V: TRBV27
CDR3: ASSPGMWGQHTDTQY

V: TRBV29-1
CDR3: SVAGQLNEKLF

V: TRBV19
CDR3: AKGTSRDRGYQETQY

V: TRBV4-1
CDR3: ASSRETSGKQY

V: TRBV19
CDR3: ASSSGTHPVPYEQY

V: TRBV4-1
CDR3: ASSLGTSGLSYEQY

V: TRBV7-2
CDR3: ASSSGLAGPSGADTQY

V: TRBV10-2
CDR3: ASSEISSGANVLT

V: TRBV27
CDR3: ARNRLETQY

V: TRBV7-6
CDR3: ASSFLLAGVSNEQF

V: TRBV11-2
CDR3: ASREGPDTQY

V: TRBV7-9
CDR3: ASSLESDYGYT

V: TRBV12-5
CDR3: ASGLKGASIGYT

V: TRBV11-2
CDR3: ASRFTGKETQY